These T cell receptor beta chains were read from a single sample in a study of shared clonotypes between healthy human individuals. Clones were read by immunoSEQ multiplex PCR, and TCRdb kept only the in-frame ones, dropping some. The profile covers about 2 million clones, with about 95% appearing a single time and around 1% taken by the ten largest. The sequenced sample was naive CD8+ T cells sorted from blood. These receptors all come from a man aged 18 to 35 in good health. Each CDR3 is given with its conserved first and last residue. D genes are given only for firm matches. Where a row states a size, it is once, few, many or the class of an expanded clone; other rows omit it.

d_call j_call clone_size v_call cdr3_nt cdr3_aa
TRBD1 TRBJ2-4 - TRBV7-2 TGTGCCAGCAGCCCCCGGGACAGGTCGAGGGACATTCAGTACTTC CASSPRDRSRDIQYF
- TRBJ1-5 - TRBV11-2 TGTGCCAGCAGCTTAGGCGGCTATAGCAATCAGCCCCAGCATTTT CASSLGGYSNQPQHF
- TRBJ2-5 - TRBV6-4 TGTGCCAGCAGTGACTTTGCCTCGGGCCTAGCGAGGGAGACCCAGTACTTC CASSDFASGLARETQYF
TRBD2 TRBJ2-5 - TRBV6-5 TGTGCCAGCAGTTACGCGGGGGGCCAAGAGACCCAGTACTTC CASSYAGGQETQYF
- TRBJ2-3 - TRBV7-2 TGTGCCAGCAGCTTAGGATCGGGCCCAGATACGCAGTATTTT CASSLGSGPDTQYF
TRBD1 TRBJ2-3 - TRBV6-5 TGTGCCAGCAGTCGCCGGGACAGGGAAACAGATACGCAGTATTTT CASSRRDRETDTQYF
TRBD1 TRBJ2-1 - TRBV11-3 TGTGCCAGCAGCTTGGGTGTTGGACAGGGTGTCAATGAGCAGTTCTTC CASSLGVGQGVNEQFF
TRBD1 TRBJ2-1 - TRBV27 TGTGCCATAGGGACAGGGTTGTACAATGAGCAGTTCTTC CAIGTGLYNEQFF
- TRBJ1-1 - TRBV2 TGTGCCAGCACCCAAGGGGACACTGAAGCTTTCTTT CASTQGDTEAFF
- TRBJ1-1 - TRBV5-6 TGTGCCAGCAGCTTTGAGGGATTGAACACTGAAGCTTTCTTT CASSFEGLNTEAFF
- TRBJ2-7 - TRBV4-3 TGCGCCAGCAGCCAAGGACCGGGACGCGAGGGCGGAGAGGGATACGAGCAGTACTTC CASSQGPGREGGEGYEQYF
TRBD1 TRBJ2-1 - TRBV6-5 TGTGCCAGCAGTTACTCGACCGGACAGGAGATCAATGAGCAGTTCTTC CASSYSTGQEINEQFF
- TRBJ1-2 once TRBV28 TGTGCCAGCAGTCCCACAGATAACTATGGCTACACCTTC CASSPTDNYGYTF
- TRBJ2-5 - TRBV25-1 TGTGCCAGCAGTGGGAAGGGGTACTCGGAGACCCAGTACTTC CASSGKGYSETQYF
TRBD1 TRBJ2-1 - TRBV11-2 TGTGCCAGCAGCTCCCACTTTACAGGGGCCATGAACAATGAGCAGTTCTTC CASSSHFTGAMNNEQFF
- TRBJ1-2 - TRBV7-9 TGTGCCAGCAGCCCATCTGATTTTTATGGCTACACCTTC CASSPSDFYGYTF